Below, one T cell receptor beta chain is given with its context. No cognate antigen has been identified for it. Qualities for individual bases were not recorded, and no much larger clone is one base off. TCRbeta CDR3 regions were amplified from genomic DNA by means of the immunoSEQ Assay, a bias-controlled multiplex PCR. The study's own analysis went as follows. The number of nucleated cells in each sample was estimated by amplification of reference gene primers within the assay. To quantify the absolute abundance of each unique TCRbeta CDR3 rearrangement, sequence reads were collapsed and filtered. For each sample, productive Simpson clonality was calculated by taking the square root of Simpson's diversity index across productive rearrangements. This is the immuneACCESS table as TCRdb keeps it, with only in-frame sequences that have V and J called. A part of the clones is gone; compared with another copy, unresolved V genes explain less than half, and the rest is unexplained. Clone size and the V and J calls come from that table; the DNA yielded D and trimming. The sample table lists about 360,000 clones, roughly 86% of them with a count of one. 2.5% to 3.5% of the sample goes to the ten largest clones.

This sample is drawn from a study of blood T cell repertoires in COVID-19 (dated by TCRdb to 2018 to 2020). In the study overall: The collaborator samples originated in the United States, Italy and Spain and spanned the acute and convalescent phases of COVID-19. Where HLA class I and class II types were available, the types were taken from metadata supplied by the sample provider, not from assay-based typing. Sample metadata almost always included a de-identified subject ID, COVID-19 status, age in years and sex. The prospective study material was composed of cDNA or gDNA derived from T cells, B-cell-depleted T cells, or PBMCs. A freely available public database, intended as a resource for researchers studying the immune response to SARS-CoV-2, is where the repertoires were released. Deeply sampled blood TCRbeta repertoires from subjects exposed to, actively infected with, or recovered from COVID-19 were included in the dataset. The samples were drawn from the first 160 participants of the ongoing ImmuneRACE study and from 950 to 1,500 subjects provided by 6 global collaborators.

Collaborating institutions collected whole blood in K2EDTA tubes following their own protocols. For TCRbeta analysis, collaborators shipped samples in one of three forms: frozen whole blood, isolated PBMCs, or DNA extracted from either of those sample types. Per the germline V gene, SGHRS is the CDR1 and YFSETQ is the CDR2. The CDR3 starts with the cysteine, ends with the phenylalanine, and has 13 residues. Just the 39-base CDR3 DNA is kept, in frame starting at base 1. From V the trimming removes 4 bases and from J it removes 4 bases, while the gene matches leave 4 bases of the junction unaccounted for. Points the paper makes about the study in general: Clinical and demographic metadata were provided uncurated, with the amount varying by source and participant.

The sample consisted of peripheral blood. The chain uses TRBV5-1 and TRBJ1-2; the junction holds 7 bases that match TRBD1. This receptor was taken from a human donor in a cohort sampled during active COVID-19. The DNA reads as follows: TGCGCCAGCAGCCTAGGGACAGCCTATGGCTACACCTTC. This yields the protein CASSLGTAYGYTF.